What follows describes a single T cell receptor beta chain. Its antigen is unidentified. V was shortened by 6 bases and J by 9 bases, with 12 bases between the two germline ends. Germline CDR1 MNHNY, CDR2 SVGAGI (reference sequence). The CDR3 has 12 residues. The data stem from a study of shared clonotypes between healthy human individuals. Study results and limitations: Shared clonotypes: about 4.6% naive CD4, roughly 4% naive CD8, 2.3% memory CD4, under 0.5% memory CD8. Against clonotypes common to all four donors, non-shared ones had lower generation probabilities. Represented diversity, genetic and exposure-history alike, was limited by few donors.

Only Caucasian adults living in Nashville, Tennessee served as donors. Produced via immunoSEQ multiplex PCR; TCRdb's table is partial and in-frame only. The sample gives 300,000 or so clones, roughly 70% of which show up once; about 9.3% is in the top ten. The sequence derives from a man aged 25 to 45 in good health. The chain links TRBV6-6 to TRBJ2-1; a weak D match, TRBD2 (5 bases). The sequencing sample was made of memory CD4+ T cells sorted from blood. Subset defined: CD45RA-negative fraction. CDR3 region: CASRTPRGEQFF. The CDR3 coding sequence is TGTGCCAGCAGGACTCCTCGGGGTGAGCAGTTCTTC.